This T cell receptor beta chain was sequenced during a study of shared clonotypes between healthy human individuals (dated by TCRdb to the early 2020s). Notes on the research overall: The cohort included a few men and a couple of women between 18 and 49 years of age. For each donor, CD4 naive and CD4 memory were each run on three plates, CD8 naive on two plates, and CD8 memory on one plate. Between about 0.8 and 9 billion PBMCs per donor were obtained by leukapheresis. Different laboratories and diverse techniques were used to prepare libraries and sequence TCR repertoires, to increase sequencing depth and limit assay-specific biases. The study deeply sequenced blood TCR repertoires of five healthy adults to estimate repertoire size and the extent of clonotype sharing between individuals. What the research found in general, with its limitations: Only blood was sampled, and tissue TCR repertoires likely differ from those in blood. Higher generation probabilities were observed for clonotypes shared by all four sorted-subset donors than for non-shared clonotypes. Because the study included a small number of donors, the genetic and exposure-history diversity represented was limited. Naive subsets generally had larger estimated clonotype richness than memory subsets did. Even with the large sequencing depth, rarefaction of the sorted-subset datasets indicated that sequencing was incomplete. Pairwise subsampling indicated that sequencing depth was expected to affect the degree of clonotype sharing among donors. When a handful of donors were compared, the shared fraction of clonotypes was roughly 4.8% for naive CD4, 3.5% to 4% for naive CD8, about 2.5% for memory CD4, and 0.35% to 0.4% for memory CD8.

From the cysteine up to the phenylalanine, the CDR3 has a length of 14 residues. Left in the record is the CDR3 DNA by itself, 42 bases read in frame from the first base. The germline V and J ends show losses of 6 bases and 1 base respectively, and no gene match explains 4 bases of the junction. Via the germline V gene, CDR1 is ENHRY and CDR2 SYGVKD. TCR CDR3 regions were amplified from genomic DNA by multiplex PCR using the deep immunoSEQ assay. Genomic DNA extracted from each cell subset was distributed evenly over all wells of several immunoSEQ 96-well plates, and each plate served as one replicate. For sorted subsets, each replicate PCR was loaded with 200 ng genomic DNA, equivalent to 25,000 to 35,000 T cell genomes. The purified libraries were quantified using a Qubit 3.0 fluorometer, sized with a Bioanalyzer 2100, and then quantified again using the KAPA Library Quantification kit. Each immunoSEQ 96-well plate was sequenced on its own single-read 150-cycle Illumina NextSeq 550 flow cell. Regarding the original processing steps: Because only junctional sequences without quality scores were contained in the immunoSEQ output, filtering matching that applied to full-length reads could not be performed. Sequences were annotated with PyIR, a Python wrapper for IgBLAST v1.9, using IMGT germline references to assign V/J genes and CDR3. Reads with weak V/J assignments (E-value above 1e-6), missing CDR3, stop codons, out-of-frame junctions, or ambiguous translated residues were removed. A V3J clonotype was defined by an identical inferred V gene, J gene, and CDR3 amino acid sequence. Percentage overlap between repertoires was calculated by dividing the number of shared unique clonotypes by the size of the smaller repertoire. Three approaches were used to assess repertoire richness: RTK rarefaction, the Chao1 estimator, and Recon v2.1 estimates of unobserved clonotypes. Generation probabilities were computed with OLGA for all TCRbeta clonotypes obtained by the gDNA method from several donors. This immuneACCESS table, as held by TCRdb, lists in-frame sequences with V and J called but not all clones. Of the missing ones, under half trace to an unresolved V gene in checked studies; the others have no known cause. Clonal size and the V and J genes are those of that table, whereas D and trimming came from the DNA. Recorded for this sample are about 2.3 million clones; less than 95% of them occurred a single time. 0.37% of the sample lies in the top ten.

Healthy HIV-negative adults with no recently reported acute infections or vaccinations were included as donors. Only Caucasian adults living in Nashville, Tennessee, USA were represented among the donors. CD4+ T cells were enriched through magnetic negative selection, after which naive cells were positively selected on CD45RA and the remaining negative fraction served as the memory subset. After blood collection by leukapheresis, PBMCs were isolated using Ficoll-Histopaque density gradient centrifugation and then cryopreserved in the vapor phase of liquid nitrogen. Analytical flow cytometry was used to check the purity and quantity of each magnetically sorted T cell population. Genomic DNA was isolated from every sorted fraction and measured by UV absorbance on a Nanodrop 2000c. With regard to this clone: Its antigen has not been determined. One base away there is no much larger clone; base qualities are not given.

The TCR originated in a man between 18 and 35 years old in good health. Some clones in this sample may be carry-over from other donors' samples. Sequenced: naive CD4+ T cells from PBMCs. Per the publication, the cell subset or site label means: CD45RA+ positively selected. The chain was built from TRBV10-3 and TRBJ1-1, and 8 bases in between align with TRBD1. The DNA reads TGTGCCATCAGAAAGGGACAGGAGAACACTGAAGCTTTCTTT. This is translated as CAIRKGQENTEAFF.